This paragraph covers one TCR beta chain sequence. Its antigen is undetermined. These data are taken from a study of cytomegalovirus exposure and HLA in healthy donors. Points from the study as a whole: Cytomegalovirus association was assigned to approximately 160 TCR beta chains.

CDR1 and CDR2 from the germline V gene are SGHKS and YYEKEE (reference sequence). With 2 bases clipped from V and 3 bases from J, the junction kept 4 bases outside the gene matches. This CDR3 has 16 amino acids. PCR involved 60 Vbeta and 13 Jbeta primers. Clones were read by immunoSEQ multiplex PCR, and TCRdb kept only the in-frame ones, dropping some. The sample consists of 150,000 to 200,000 clones, around 82% of them appearing once. The sample taken for sequencing was PBMCs. The rearrangement uses TRBV5-5 and TRBJ2-2; the match to TRBD2 covers 10 bases. The sequence was collected from a man in his forties or fifties in good health and CMV-seropositive. CDR3 region: CASSFGAGGYTGELFF. CDR3 sequence (DNA): TGTGCCAGCAGCTTCGGAGCGGGAGGGTACACCGGGGAGCTGTTTTTT.